The clone carrying this T cell receptor beta chain counts as large. TCR libraries were prepared from 15 ng of total RNA with the QIAseq Immune Repertoire TCR panel. TCRdb re-called the reads through MiXCR, storing one row per CDR3 protein. The data show 510 or so distinct CDR3 sequences, 8% to 9.5% seen once. Sorting of live CD3+CD8+TCRalphabeta+ cells by PD-1 and/or TIGIT gave four subsets. This CDR3 has 16 amino acids. The germline CDR1 and CDR2 sequences are SGHKS and YYEKEE (reference sequence). With 3 bases clipped from V and 1 base from J, the junction kept 3 bases outside the gene matches. This sample is drawn from a study of circulating CD8 cells and anti-PD-1 response in melanoma.

The TCR was taken from a human donor with melanoma. The V gene is TRBV5-5, the J gene TRBJ2-2; 10 positions agree with TRBD2. This specimen was CD8+ T cells from PBMCs, taken at baseline or after one month of anti-PD-1 therapy (not recorded which). CDR3 in amino acids: CASSSTSGLNTGELFF. CDR3 bases: TGTGCCAGCAGCTCGACTAGCGGGTTGAACACCGGGGAGCTGTTTTTT.